The T cell receptor (beta chain) described here comes from a study of CXCR3-negative and CXCR3-positive naive CD8 T cells. The study, taken as a whole, reports: Naive CXCR3-positive and CXCR3-negative cells shared similar TRBV-TRBJ usage, unlike memory cells. Naive subsets did not differ in surface CD5, and the authors estimated TCR strength using properties of the TRB CDR3. For memory CD8+ cells diversity was much lower, but both naive subsets had comparably high diversity.

CD45RO-CCR7+CD27+CD95- characterized naive CD8+ T cells. Regarding this clonotype: Its antigen remains unknown.

The libraries of TRB cDNA were prepared using 5' RACE with UMI labels. TCRdb reprocessed the 5' RACE reads and stores each CDR3 protein as one record, lacking DNA. Recorded for this sample: 100,000 to 150,000 distinct CDR3 sequences. Germline CDR1 SGHAT, CDR2 FQNNGV. The CDR3 consists of 19 residues. The TCR comes from a human donor in good health. Some clones in this sample may be carry-over from other donors' samples. This chain connects TRBV11-2 to TRBJ2-1; without DNA, the TCRdb call of TRBD2 cannot be checked. Sequenced sample: naive CXCR3- CD8+ T cells from blood. As for subset: CD45RO-CCR7+CD27+CD95- naive CD8+ T cells lacking CXCR3 (TNR3-). CDR3 region: CASSLEGLAGVSSYNEQFF.